This T cell receptor (beta chain) is drawn from a study of blood T cell repertoires in COVID-19. Whole-study context: Samples came from the United States, Italy and Spain, spanning acute and convalescent COVID-19. PBMCs, B-cell-depleted T cells, or T cells were the source of the cDNA or gDNA that made up the material.

This CDR3 has 16 amino acids. CDR1 and CDR2 (germline): LGHNT, FRNRAP. V was shortened by 1 base and J by 1 base, with 12 bases between the two germline ends. Authors' data handling: From reference gene primer amplification, estimates of nucleated cell counts were derived. The data were produced by immunoSEQ multiplex PCR, yet TCRdb's version contains in-frame clones alone and is incomplete. V and J calls plus clone size are reproduced from that table; the DNA served to infer D and trimming. Here the sample spans 260,000 or so clones, over 75% being singletons. The clonotype was recovered from a man younger than 35 with active or convalescent COVID-19. This sequence joins TRBV12-5 and TRBJ2-3; D not certain. The sample taken for sequencing was peripheral blood. The CDR3 spells CASGLEFGGGTDTQYF. CDR3 in DNA: TGTGCTAGTGGTTTGGAGTTCGGCGGAGGCACAGATACGCAGTATTTT.